This TCR beta chain was captured by sequencing in a study of cytomegalovirus exposure and HLA in healthy donors. The trim removed 3 bases at V and 2 bases at J, leaving 0 bases unmatched. Germline CDR1 is MRHNA and CDR2 is SNTAGT. The CDR3 loop spans 14 amino acids. The PCR had 60 Vbeta and 13 Jbeta primers. The data were produced by immunoSEQ multiplex PCR, yet TCRdb's version contains in-frame clones alone and is incomplete. The ten most abundant clones cover roughly 3.3% of a sample with 40,000 or so clones. This clone counts as medium-sized by frequency. Each of the donors was a healthy bone marrow donor.

V gene TRBV6-4 combines with J gene TRBJ2-7, with TRBD1 matching 11 bases. Sequencing was carried out using PBMCs. This clonotype was sampled from a woman in her 30s in good health and CMV-seropositive. The CDR3 coding sequence is TGTGCCAGCAGTGAGGGACAGGGGGCCTACGAGCAGTACTTC. Translation: CASSEGQGAYEQYF.